These 21 T cell receptor beta chains originate from one sample sequenced in a study of Graves' ophthalmopathy and Graves' hyperthyroidism. Investigators amplified TCR beta CDR3 regions from RNA transcripts. The library came from an HTBI-primed first-round RT-PCR and a second-round multiplex PCR. In TCRdb, the multiplex PCR reads were re-called with MiXCR into one record per CDR3 protein. The sample gives about 210,000 distinct CDR3 sequences, 25% to 30% of which show up once; about 9.1% is in the top ten. The sample consisted of peripheral blood. Source of these receptors: a man in his fifties or sixties with Graves' ophthalmopathy.

This clonotype showed up many times. Germline is not matched at one junction end, which may reflect a read error. This rearrangement joins TRBV12-3 or TRBV12-4 to TRBJ1-6; perhaps TRBD1 as D (6 bases). CDR3 length equals 14 residues. CDR3 in DNA: TGCGCCAGCAGCTTGGGCAGGGGTAATTCACCCCTCCACTTT. Amino acids: CASSLGRGNSPLHF.

The sample holds many counts of this clonotype. The CDR3 sequence is CASSSWTGAGNIQYF. The CDR3 nucleotides are TGTGCCAGCAGCTCGTGGACAGGGGCTGGAAACATTCAGTACTTC. This chain links TRBV7-2 with TRBJ2-4; the match to TRBD1 covers 9 bases. The V and J ends lost 4 bases and 6 bases, in that order; junction bases with no gene match: 7. Germline assignment: CDR1 SGHTA and CDR2 FQGNSA. The CDR3 loop spans 15 amino acids.

As for this clonotype: One base away lies a much larger clone, so this may be a sequencing read error. This sequence joins TRBV28 and TRBJ2-5; TRBD2 might be the D (6 bases). The germline CDR1 and CDR2 sequences are MDHEN and SYDVKM. There are 13 residues in the CDR3. The germline V and J ends were trimmed by 7 bases and 9 bases, with 18 bases remaining between them. The DNA of the CDR3 is TGTGCCAGCACTCACGGAGCCCCGGGGGCCCAGTACTTC. Translated: CASTHGAPGAQYF.

Ten or more counts support this clonotype. The chain recombines TRBV6-1 with TRBJ2-7, with 12 bases aligning to TRBD2. The trim removed 5 bases at V and 6 bases at J, leaving 5 bases unmatched. Per germline, CDR1 MNHNS and CDR2 SASEGT. The CDR3 runs 14 residues. This chain's CDR3 is CASSLAGGLSEQYF. As DNA, the CDR3 is TGTGCCAGCAGTCTAGCGGGAGGGTTGAGCGAGCAGTACTTC.

This clonotype was picked up many times. This sequence joins TRBV6-1 and TRBJ2-4; D is uncertain. Germline CDR1 and CDR2: MNHNS and SASEGT. CDR3 size: 11 residues. V was clipped by 2 bases and J by 9 bases, with 5 bases between them. CDR3 in amino acids: CASSEWAIQYF. The CDR3 nucleotides are TGTGCCAGCAGTGAATGGGCCATTCAGTACTTC.

CDR3 in amino acids: CATSSYTGELFF. The CDR3 nucleotides are TGTGCCACCAGTAGTTATACCGGGGAGCTGTTTTTT. The chain employs TRBV15 and TRBJ2-2; unclear D gene. Trimming took 6 bases from V and 5 from J, leaving 7 bases between them. This CDR3 spans 12 amino acids. CDR1 LNHNV and CDR2 YYDKDF come from the germline V gene (reference sequence).

At least ten counts were recorded for this clonotype. The CDR3 DNA sequence: TGTGCCACTGGACGGATTGTCGGTGAAGCTTTCTTT. Translated: CATGRIVGEAFF. The chain carries TRBV6-1 and TRBJ1-1; D ambiguous. V lost 10 bases and J lost 7, with 16 bases in between. In germline, CDR1 is MNHNS, CDR2 SASEGT. The CDR3 has 12 residues.

This clonotype was seen ten or more times. V is TRBV27 and J is TRBJ1-5; no firm D call. The CDR3 has 14 residues. Germline CDR1 and CDR2: MNHEY and SMNVEV (reference sequence). Trimming removed 8 bases at V and 3 bases at J, with 14 bases between. This CDR3 reads CASADLALNQPQHF. DNA for the CDR3: TGTGCCAGCGCCGACCTTGCCCTCAATCAGCCCCAGCATTTT.

The chain uses TRBV6-2 or TRBV6-3 and TRBJ2-1, with D possibly TRBD2 on 6 matching bases. The V and J ends lost 6 bases and 4 bases respectively, with 19 bases between them. Germline-derived CDR1 and CDR2 are MNHEY and SVGEGT. CDR3 length equals 16 residues. CDR3 nucleotides: TGTGCCAGCAGAGCGTTTATGGGGGGTGGGTACAATGAGCAGTTCTTC. Translating it yields CASRAFMGGGYNEQFF.

The chain recombines TRBV28 with TRBJ2-7; a weak D match, TRBD1 (5 bases). The CDR3 contains 14 residues. Trimming shortened V by 8 bases and J by 2 bases, and 16 bases separated the two germline ends. The germline CDR1 and CDR2 sequences are MDHEN and SYDVKM. In nucleotides, the CDR3 is TGTGCCAGCTCACCCCCGGACAAGACCTACGAGCAGTACTTC. Residues: CASSPPDKTYEQYF.

This clonotype was counted many times. The J gene is TRBJ2-2, the V gene TRBV12-3 or TRBV12-4; no reliable D call. The V end was cut by 1 base, the J end by 6 bases, with 9 bases between. The length of the CDR3 is 14 residues. The CDR3 DNA is TGTGCCAGCAGTTTAGGTCTGGGCGCCGGGGAGCTGTTTTTT. Its protein product is CASSLGLGAGELFF.

The table lists this clonotype with a few counts. This chain connects TRBV7-2 to TRBJ2-5, with D unresolved. The CDR3 consists of 12 residues. Germline values: CDR1 SGHTA, CDR2 FQGNSA. V was cut by 6 bases and J by 5 bases, with 10 bases left in between. CDR3 bases: TGTGCCAGCAGTCGAGCCCCCGAGACCCAGTACTTC. Encoded protein: CASSRAPETQYF.

In its sample, this clonotype was seen many times. J is TRBJ2-5 and V is TRBV19; D uncertain. In germline, CDR1 is LNHDA, CDR2 SQIVND (reference sequence). The CDR3 is 12 amino acids. V was pared by 3 bases and J by 5 bases, with 7 bases between. CDR3 nucleotide sequence: TGTGCCAGTAGTATGACTGGGGAGACCCAGTACTTC. This translates into CASSMTGETQYF.

This clonotype was detected ten times or more. Written as DNA, the CDR3 is TGTGCCAGCAGCGCCAAAGGACTACCTGATCAAGAGACCCAGTACTTC. It codes for CASSAKGLPDQETQYF. This chain joins TRBV9 and TRBJ2-5; perhaps TRBD2 as D (6 bases). V dropped 3 bases and J dropped 2 bases, with 17 bases sitting between them. The CDR3 sequence is 16 residues long. Per the germline V gene, CDR1 is SGDLS and CDR2 is YYNGEE.

The rearrangement uses TRBV6-2 or TRBV6-3 and TRBJ2-7, with 9 bases identical to TRBD2. V gave up 5 bases and J gave up 4 bases; unmatched junction bases: 6. Germline CDR1 MNHEY, CDR2 SVGEGT. The CDR3 runs 14 residues. This chain's CDR3 is CASSGLASRYEQYF. DNA for the CDR3: TGTGCCAGCAGTGGACTAGCGTCCCGTTACGAGCAGTACTTC.

This clonotype occurred many times. This chain connects TRBV11-3 to TRBJ1-1; tentatively, D is TRBD1 (6 bases). This CDR3 is 12 amino acids long. Trimming removed 5 bases at V and 8 bases at J, with 12 bases between. CDR1 SGHNT and CDR2 YENEEA come from the germline V gene. CDR3 loop: CASSQDDREAFF. CDR3 DNA: TGTGCCAGCAGCCAAGATGACAGGGAAGCTTTCTTT.

This clonotype was observed many times. The genes are TRBV2 and TRBJ2-5; D may be TRBD1 or TRBD2 (5 bases each). The CDR3 totals 14 residues. The V end was cut by 7 bases, the J end by 0 bases, with 12 bases between. Germline-derived CDR1 and CDR2 are SNHLY and FYNNEI. The CDR3 loop is CASNAGSNQETQYF. Here the CDR3 DNA reads TGTGCCAGCAATGCAGGGAGTAACCAAGAGACCCAGTACTTC.

This clonotype was seen ten or more times. The chain carries TRBV12-3 or TRBV12-4 and TRBJ1-5; D remains ambiguous. CDR3 length: 12 amino acids. V lost 5 bases, J lost 5 bases, and 7 bases lay in between. CDR3 coding DNA: TGTGCCAGCAGTCTCAGTCATCAGCCCCAGCATTTT. Amino acid sequence: CASSLSHQPQHF.

This clonotype showed up many times. This sequence joins TRBV28 and TRBJ2-4; a possible D gene is TRBD2 (5 bases). Trimming took off 2 bases at V and 4 bases at J, with 9 bases between the two ends. CDR1 MDHEN and CDR2 SYDVKM come from the germline V gene. This CDR3 spans 14 amino acids. CDR3: CASSLGGRKNIQYF. CDR3 bases: TGTGCCAGCAGTTTAGGCGGGCGGAAAAACATTCAGTACTTC.

This clonotype was counted at least ten times. The rearrangement links TRBV5-1 to TRBJ2-6; D not resolved. CDR1 is SGHRS, CDR2 YFSETQ, per germline. The CDR3 runs 15 residues. V was shortened by 6 bases and J by 0 bases, with 10 bases between the two germline ends. As DNA, the CDR3 is TGCGCCAGCACCCTTGATTCCTCTGGGGCCAACGTCCTGACTTTC. Translated, it gives CASTLDSSGANVLTF.

This clonotype was seen many times. V usage is TRBV7-3 and J usage is TRBJ1-1, with a possible D match to TRBD1 (6 bases). Trimming removed 0 bases from V and 3 bases from J, with 11 bases in between. Germline lookup yields CDR1 SGHTA and CDR2 FQGTGA. CDR3 length: 15 residues. CDR3 in amino acids: CASSLTGGRDTEAFF. CDR3 coding DNA: TGTGCCAGCAGCTTAACGGGGGGCCGGGACACTGAAGCTTTCTTT.